These T cell receptor beta chains were read from a single sample in a study of blood T cell repertoires in COVID-19. The table came from immunoSEQ multiplex PCR; TCRdb's copy has only in-frame clones and leaves some out. The sample lists roughly 67,000 clones, over 65% occurring once. What was sequenced was peripheral blood. These receptors were taken from a human donor in a cohort sampled during active COVID-19. Both conserved end residues are part of each CDR3. A D gene is named only where the DNA matches it firmly. Not every row has a clone size; where given, it reads once, few, many or a size class.

clone_size j_call d_call v_call cdr3_aa cdr3_nt
. TRBJ2-7 TRBD1 TRBV15 CATSRSGQTYEQYF TGTGCCACCAGCAGGTCGGGACAGACTTACGAGCAGTACTTC
. TRBJ2-7 . TRBV28 CASSLSGLSYEQYF TGTGCCAGCAGTTTATCGGGACTGAGCTACGAGCAGTACTTC
. TRBJ2-5 . TRBV2 CASSEAIMTQYF TGTGCCAGCAGTGAAGCTATTATGACCCAGTACTTC
. TRBJ1-6 . TRBV2 CASSARGVYNSPLHF TGTGCCAGCAGTGCCCGCGGGGTTTATAATTCACCCCTCCACTTT
once TRBJ2-2 TRBD1 TRBV5-6 CASSLQGATGELFF TGTGCCAGCAGCTTACAGGGGGCGACCGGGGAGCTGTTTTTT
. TRBJ1-2 . TRBV19 CASTSTAEGYTF TGTGCCAGTACCTCCACAGCCGAGGGCTACACCTTC
. TRBJ2-1 . TRBV20-1 CSALVRGEQFF TGCAGTGCTCTGGTTCGCGGTGAGCAGTTCTTC
once TRBJ2-5 . TRBV2 CASTPGLWETQYF TGTGCCAGCACCCCAGGGTTGTGGGAGACCCAGTACTTC
. TRBJ2-5 . TRBV11-3 CASSLGGKVYETQYF TGTGCCAGCAGCTTAGGAGGGAAGGTGTATGAGACCCAGTACTTC
once TRBJ2-1 . TRBV19 CASSQTGNNEQFF TGTGCCAGTAGCCAGACTGGAAACAATGAGCAGTTCTTC